This is a list of T cell receptor beta chains from one sample in a study of cytomegalovirus exposure and HLA in healthy donors. Here immunoSEQ multiplex PCR was the method, and the copy in TCRdb shows in-frame clones only, minus some. The sample holds 150,000 to 200,000 clones; less than 85% are singletons and the top ten take more than 4%. The sample comprised PBMCs. The receptors here all came from a man in his forties or fifties in good health and CMV-seronegative. Both conserved end residues are part of each CDR3. D genes are given only for firm matches.

>-|TRBV21-1
CASSKTVNWGRGSNTEAFF
>-|TRBV7-6
CASSYSPPSTEAFF
>TRBD1|TRBV15
CATSRDRQNTEAFF
>-|TRBV7-9
CAGSDRGRTGELFF
>TRBD1|TRBV9
CASSVGSRGRHYTEAFF
>TRBD1|TRBV7-9
CASSVFGQGSYEQYF
>-|TRBV5-4
CASSAGTTNGEKLFF
>TRBD2|TRBV29-1
CSVDPSGAYNEQFF
>TRBD1|TRBV18
CASSPPRTGVLDEQFF
>-|TRBV28
CASSLSGGWADTQYF
>-|TRBV12-5
CASGLAGATF
>-|TRBV18
CASSPALPGELFF
>TRBD2|TRBV11-2
CASSSRTSGGRETQYF
>-|TRBV9
CASSVAGSYEQYF
>-|TRBV28
CASGGSVRTSPLHF
>-|TRBV7-8
CASSLGSETGELFF
>-|TRBV5-4
CAFSTGSYEQYF
>TRBD1|TRBV7-2
CASSLGRGRVHEQYF
>TRBD1|TRBV30
CAWSAKGQGKYEQYF
>TRBD2|TRBV5-1
CASMAGGATDTQYF
>-|TRBV7-6
CASSLGGAGDQPQHF
>TRBD1|TRBV5-1
CASSLQGARDQPQHF
>-|TRBV10-3
CAISESQQYGYTF
>TRBD1|TRBV19
CASSKQGKGQPQHF
>TRBD1|TRBV2
CASARDSGANVLTF
>TRBD1|TRBV28
CASSSLDRGGITDTQYF
>TRBD2|TRBV2
CASSQTSGGATDTQYF
>-|TRBV11-2
CASSSPRSTANTGELFF
>TRBD1|TRBV10-2
CASSSRQGGSYEQYF